The TCR beta chain described here comes from a study of patients and donors after allogeneic stem cell transplantation. Via MiXCR, TCRdb re-called the RT-PCR reads, giving one row per CDR3 protein. Found here are some 90,000 distinct CDR3 sequences, under 50% of them singletons; the top ten hold approximately 60%. The junction had 5 bases not matched to a gene; V was cut back by 3 bases and J by 9 bases. The CDR3 spans 15 residues. Germline CDR1 SGHKS, CDR2 YYEKEE (reference sequence). The gene calls are TRBV5-5 and TRBJ1-6; TRBD1 aligns across 11 bases. The receptor's source is a human donor who was either an allogeneic HSCT recipient or a stem cell or donor lymphocyte infusion donor (not recorded which). It is not recorded whose cells these are; they may come from a transplant donor. The sequenced sample was blood, either unsorted or a sorted T cell fraction (not recorded which). The CDR3 loop is CASSSGQGAISPLHF. The CDR3 nucleotides read TGTGCCAGCAGCTCAGGACAGGGGGCAATTTCACCCCTCCACTTT.